This TCR beta chain was recorded in a study of shared clonotypes between healthy human individuals. Study-wide points: The authors sampled blood alone, and tissue repertoires likely differ.

The CDR3 sequence is 16 residues long. Germline trimming cut 2 bases from V and 0 bases from J; bases unmatched to any gene: 5. Germline values: CDR1 SGHTA, CDR2 FQGNSA. Using immunoSEQ multiplex PCR, the repertoire was profiled, and TCRdb retains in-frame clones only, with some absent. Of 450,000 to 500,000 clones listed, about 78% are singletons. About this clone: The target antigen is unknown.

This receptor was taken from a woman between 40 and 55 years old in good health. Some clones in this sample may be carry-over from other donors' samples. The sequencing input was PBMCs. The gene calls are TRBV7-2 and TRBJ2-7; 9 bases map to TRBD1. The CDR3 DNA follows: TGTGCCAGCAGCTTAACGGGGACAGGGAGCTCCTACGAGCAGTACTTC. This gives the protein CASSLTGTGSSYEQYF.